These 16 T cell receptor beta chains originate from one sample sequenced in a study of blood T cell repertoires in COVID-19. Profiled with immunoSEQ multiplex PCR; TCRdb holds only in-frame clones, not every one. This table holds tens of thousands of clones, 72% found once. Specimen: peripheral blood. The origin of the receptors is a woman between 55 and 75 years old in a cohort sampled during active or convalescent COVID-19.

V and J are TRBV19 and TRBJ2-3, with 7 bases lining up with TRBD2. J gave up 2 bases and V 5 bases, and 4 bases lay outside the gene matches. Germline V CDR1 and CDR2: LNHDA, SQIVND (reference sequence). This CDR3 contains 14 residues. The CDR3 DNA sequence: TGTGCCAGTAGTTACGGGGGGTACACAGATACGCAGTATTTT. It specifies CASSYGGYTDTQYF.

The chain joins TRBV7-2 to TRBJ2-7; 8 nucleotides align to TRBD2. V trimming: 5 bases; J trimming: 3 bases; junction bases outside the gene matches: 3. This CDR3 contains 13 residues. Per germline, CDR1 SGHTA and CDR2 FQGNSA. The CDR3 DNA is TGTGCCAGCAGCCCGGGGGGGCGCTACGAGCAGTACTTC. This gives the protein CASSPGGRYEQYF.

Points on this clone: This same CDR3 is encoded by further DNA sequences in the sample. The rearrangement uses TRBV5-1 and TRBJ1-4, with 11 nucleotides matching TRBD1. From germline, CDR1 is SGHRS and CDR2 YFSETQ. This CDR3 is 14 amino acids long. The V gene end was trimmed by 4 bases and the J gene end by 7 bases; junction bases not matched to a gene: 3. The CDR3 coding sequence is TGCGCCAGCAGCCCGGGGACAGGGGGTGAAAAACTGTTTTTT. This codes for CASSPGTGGEKLFF. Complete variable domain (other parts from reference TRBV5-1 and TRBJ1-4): KAGVTQTPRYLIKTRGQQVTLSCSPISGHRSVSWYQQTPGQGLQFLFEYFSETQRNKGNFPGRFSGRQFSNSRSEMNVSTLELGDSALYLCASSPGTGGEKLFFGSGTQLSVL.

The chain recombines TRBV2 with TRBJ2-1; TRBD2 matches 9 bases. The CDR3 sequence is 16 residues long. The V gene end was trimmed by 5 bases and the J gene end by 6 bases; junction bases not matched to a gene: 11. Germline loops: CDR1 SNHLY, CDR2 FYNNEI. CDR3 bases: TGTGCCAGCAGTCCCCAAAATAGCGGGGGTGGCAATGAGCAGTTCTTC. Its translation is CASSPQNSGGGNEQFF.

The CDR3 loop is CASSLGPAGGLTYEQYF. CDR3 DNA: TGCGCCAGCAGCTTGGGTCCAGCGGGGGGTCTCACCTACGAGCAGTACTTC. This sequence joins TRBV5-1 and TRBJ2-7; TRBD2 matches at 9 bases. Looked up from germline, CDR1 is SGHRS and CDR2 is YFSETQ. The trim removed 0 bases at V and 2 bases at J, leaving 9 bases unmatched. The length of the CDR3 is 17 residues.

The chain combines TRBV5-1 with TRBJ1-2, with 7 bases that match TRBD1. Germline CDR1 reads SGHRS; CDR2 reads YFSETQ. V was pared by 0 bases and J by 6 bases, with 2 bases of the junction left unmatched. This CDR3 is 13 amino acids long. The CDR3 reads CASSLDRGHGYTF. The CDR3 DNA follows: TGCGCCAGCAGCTTGGACAGGGGCCATGGCTACACCTTC.

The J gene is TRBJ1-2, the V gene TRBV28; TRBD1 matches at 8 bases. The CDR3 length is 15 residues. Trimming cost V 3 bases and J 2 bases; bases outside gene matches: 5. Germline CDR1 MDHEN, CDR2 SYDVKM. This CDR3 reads CASSFMGQANYGYTF. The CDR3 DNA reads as TGTGCCAGCAGTTTTATGGGACAGGCGAACTATGGCTACACCTTC.

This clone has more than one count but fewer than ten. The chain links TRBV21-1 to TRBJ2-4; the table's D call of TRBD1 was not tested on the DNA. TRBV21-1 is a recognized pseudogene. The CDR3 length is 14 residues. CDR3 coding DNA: TGTGCCAGCAGCAACCCGGGACAGAAAAACATTCAGTACTTC. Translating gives CASSNPGQKNIQYF.

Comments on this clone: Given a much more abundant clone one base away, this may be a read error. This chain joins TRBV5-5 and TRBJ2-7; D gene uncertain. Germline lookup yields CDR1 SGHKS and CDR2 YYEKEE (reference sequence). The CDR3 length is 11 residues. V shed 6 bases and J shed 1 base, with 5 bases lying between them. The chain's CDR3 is CASTQSYEQYF. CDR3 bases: TGTGCCAGCACCCAATCCTACGAGCAGTACTTC.

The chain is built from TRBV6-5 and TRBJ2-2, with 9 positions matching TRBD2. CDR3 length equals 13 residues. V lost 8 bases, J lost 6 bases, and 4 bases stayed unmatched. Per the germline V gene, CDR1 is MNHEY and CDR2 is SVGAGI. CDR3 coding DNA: TGTGCCAGCGGTTTAGCGGGGGCCGGGGAGCTGTTTTTT. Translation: CASGLAGAGELFF.

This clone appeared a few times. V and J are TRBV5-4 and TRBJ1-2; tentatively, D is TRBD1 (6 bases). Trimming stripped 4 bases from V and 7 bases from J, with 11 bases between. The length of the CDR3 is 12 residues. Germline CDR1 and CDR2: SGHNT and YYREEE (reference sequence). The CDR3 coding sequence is TGTGCCAGCAGCCAGGACAGCTCTGGCTACACCTTC. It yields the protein CASSQDSSGYTF.

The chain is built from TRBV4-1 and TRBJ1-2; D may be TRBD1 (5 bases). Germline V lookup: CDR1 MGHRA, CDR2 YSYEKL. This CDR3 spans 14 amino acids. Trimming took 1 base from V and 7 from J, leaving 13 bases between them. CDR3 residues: CASSQGSRVSGYTF. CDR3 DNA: TGCGCCAGCAGCCAAGGGTCCAGGGTTAGTGGCTACACCTTC.

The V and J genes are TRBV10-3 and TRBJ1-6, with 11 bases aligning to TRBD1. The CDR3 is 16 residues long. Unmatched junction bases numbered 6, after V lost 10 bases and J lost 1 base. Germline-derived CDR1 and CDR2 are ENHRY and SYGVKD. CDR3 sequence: CATRGTGGSYNSPLHF. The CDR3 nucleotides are TGTGCCACCAGAGGGACAGGGGGATCCTATAATTCACCCCTCCACTTT.

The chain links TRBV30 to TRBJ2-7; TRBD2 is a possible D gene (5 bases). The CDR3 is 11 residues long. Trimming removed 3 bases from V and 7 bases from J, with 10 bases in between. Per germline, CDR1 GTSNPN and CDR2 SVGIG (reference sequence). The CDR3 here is CAWRRDGEQYF. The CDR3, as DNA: TGTGCCTGGAGACGGGATGGAGAGCAGTACTTC.

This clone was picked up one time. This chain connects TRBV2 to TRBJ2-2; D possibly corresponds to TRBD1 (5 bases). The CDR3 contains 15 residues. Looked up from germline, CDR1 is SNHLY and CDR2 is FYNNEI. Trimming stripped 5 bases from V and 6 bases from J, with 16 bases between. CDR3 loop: CASSLDRSLSGELFF. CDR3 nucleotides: TGTGCCAGCAGTCTTGACAGATCATTGTCCGGGGAGCTGTTTTTT.

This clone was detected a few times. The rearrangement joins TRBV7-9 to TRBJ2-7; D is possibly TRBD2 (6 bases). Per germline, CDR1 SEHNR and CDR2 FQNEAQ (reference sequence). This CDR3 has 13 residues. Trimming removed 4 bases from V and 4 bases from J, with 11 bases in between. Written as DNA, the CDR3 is TGTGCCAGCAGCTGGGGAGGTATATACGAGCAGTACTTC. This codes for CASSWGGIYEQYF.